This T cell receptor beta chain was observed in a study of blood T cell repertoires in COVID-19. Turning to the study itself: PBMCs, B-cell-depleted T cells, or T cells provided the cDNA or gDNA that made up the material.

In the original analysis: The authors estimated nucleated cell counts from reference gene primer amplification. Measured with immunoSEQ multiplex PCR; TCRdb has only the in-frame clones, and not every one. Clone size and the V and J calls come from that table; the DNA yielded D and trimming. This table has 55,000 to 80,000 clones, roughly four fifths appearing once. Germline V lookup: CDR1 SGDLS, CDR2 YYNGEE. This CDR3 is 15 amino acids long. The V end lost 0 bases, the J end lost 14 bases, and 20 bases lay between the germline ends. This chain joins TRBV9 and TRBJ1-4, with D perhaps TRBD1 (6 bases). The clonotype originates from a woman aged 65 to 85 with acute or convalescent COVID-19. Sequencing input: peripheral blood. CDR3 DNA sequence: TGTGCCAGCAGCGTAGCTGAGTGGGGGGGACAAGCCCTGTTTTTT. Protein product: CASSVAEWGGQALFF.